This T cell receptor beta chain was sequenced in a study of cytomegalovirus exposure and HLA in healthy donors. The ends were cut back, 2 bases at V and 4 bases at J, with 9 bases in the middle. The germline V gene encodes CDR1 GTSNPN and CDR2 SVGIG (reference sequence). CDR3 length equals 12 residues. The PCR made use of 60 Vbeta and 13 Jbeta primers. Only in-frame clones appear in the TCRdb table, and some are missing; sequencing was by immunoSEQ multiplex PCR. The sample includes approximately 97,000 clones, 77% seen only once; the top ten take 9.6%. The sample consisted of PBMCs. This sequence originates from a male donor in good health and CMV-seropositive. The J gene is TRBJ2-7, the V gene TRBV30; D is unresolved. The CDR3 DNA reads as TGTGCCTGGAGTCCCTCGAGGTACGAGCAGTACTTC. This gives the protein CAWSPSRYEQYF.